Each of the 2 T cell receptor beta chains below was sequenced from the same sample in a study of blood T cell repertoires in COVID-19. Sequencing used immunoSEQ multiplex PCR; TCRdb keeps in-frame clones, though not all of them. The repertoire holds some 250,000 clones, around 90% seen once, with about 0.8% in the top ten. Sequencing was carried out using peripheral blood. All receptors derive from a woman in her twenties or thirties with acute or convalescent COVID-19.

This chain joins TRBV30 and TRBJ1-1; possible D gene TRBD1, 6 bases. Per the germline V gene, CDR1 is GTSNPN and CDR2 is SVGIG (reference sequence). Trimming removed 4 bases at V and 5 bases at J, with 8 bases between. This CDR3 is 11 amino acids long. CDR3 sequence: CAWKGGTEAFF. CDR3 coding DNA: TGTGCCTGGAAGGGGGGGACTGAAGCTTTCTTT.

The V and J genes are TRBV19 and TRBJ1-2, with D possibly matching TRBD1 (6 bases). Trimming shortened V by 6 bases and J by 4 bases, and 18 bases separated the two germline ends. This CDR3 is 15 amino acids long. The germline CDR1 and CDR2 sequences are LNHDA and SQIVND (reference sequence). The CDR3 loop reads CASSRGGPEIYGYTF. The CDR3 nucleotides read TGTGCCAGTAGCCGGGGGGGGCCTGAGATCTATGGCTACACCTTC.